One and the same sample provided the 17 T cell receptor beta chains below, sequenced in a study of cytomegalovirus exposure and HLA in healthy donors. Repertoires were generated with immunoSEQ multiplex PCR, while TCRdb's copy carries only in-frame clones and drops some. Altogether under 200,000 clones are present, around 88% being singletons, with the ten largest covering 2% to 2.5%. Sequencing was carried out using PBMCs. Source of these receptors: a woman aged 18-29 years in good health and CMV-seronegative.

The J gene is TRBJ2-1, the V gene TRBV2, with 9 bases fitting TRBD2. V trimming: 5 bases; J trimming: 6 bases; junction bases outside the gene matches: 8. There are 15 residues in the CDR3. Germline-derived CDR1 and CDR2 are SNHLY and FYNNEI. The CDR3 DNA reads TGTGCCAGCAGTTCCGGGACTAGCCGTTTCAATGAGCAGTTCTTC. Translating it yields CASSSGTSRFNEQFF.

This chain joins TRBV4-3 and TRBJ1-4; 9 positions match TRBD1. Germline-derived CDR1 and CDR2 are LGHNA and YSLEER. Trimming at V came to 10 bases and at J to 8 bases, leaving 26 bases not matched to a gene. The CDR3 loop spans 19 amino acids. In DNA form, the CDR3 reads TGCGCCACCCGAATACGGGGACAGGGAACGACGAGGTTAGTGGAAAAACTGTTTTTT. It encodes CATRIRGQGTTRLVEKLFF.

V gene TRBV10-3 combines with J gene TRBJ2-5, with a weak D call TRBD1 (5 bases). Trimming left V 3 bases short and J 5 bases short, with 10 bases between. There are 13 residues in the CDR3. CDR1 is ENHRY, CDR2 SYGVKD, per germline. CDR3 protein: CAISEPGLETQYF. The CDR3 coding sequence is TGTGCCATCAGTGAACCAGGGCTGGAGACCCAGTACTTC.

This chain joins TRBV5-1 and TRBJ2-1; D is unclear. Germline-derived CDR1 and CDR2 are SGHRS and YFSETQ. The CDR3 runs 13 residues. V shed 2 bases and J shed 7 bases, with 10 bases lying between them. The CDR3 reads CASSFGGPNEQFF. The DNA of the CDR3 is TGCGCCAGCAGCTTTGGTGGCCCAAATGAGCAGTTCTTC.

CDR3 coding DNA: TGTGCCAGCAGCTTAGCTCCTCGGGACAGGTCCGACGAGCAGTACTTC. This translates into CASSLAPRDRSDEQYF. The genes are TRBV11-2 and TRBJ2-7; 8 positions match TRBD1. Germline values: CDR1 SGHAT, CDR2 FQNNGV. The CDR3 is 16 residues long. Trimming took 1 base from V and 5 from J; bases not matched to a gene: 10.

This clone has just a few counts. CDR3 sequence reads: CASSEARRLYGYTF. As DNA, the CDR3 is TGTGCCAGCAGTGAAGCGCGGAGGCTCTATGGCTACACCTTC. V usage is TRBV2 and J usage is TRBJ1-2; D unresolved. CDR1 and CDR2 (germline): SNHLY, FYNNEI. The CDR3 covers 14 residues. The ends were cut back, 0 bases at V and 4 bases at J, with 9 bases in the middle.

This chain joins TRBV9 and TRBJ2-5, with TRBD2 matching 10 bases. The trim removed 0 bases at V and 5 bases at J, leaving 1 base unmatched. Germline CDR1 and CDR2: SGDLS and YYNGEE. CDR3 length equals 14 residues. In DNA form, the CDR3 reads TGTGCCAGCAGCGTAGAAGCGGGGGGGGAGACCCAGTACTTC. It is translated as CASSVEAGGETQYF.

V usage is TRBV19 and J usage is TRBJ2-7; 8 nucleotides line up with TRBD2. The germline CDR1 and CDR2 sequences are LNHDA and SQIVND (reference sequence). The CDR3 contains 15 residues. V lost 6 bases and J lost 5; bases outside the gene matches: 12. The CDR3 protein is CASSAWSGRSDEQYF. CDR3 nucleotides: TGTGCCAGTAGCGCCTGGAGCGGGAGATCAGACGAGCAGTACTTC.

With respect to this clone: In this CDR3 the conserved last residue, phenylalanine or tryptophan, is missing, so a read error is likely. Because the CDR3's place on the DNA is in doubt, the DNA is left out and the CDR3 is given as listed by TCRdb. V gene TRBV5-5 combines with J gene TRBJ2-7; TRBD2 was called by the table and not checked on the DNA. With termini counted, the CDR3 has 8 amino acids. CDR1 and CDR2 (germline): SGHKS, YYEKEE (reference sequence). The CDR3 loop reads CASSPSGI.

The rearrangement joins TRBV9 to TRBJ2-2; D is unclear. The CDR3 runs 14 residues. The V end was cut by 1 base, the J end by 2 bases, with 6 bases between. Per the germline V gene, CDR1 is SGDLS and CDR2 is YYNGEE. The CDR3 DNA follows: TGTGCCAGCAGCGTACTGACAAACACCGGGGAGCTGTTTTTT. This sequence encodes CASSVLTNTGELFF.

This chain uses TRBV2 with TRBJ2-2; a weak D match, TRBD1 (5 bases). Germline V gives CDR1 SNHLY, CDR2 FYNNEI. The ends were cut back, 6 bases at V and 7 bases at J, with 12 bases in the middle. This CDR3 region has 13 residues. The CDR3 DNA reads TGTGCCAGCAGCTTACAGGTCGGCGGGGAGCTGTTTTTT. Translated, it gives CASSLQVGGELFF.

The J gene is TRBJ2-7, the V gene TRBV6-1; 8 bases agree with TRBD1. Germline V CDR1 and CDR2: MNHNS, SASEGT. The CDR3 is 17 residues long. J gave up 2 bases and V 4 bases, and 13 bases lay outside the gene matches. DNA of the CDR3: TGTGCCAGCAGTGGGATAAACCGGGACAGGAGAACCTACGAGCAGTACTTC. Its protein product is CASSGINRDRRTYEQYF.

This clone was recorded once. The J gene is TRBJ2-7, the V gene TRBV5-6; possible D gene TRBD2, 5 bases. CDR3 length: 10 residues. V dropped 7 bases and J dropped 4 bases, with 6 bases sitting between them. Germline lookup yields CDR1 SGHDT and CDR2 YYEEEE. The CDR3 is CASPGYEQYF. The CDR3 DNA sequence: TGTGCCAGCCCGGGGTACGAGCAGTACTTC.

CDR3 bases: TGTGCCAGCAGTTTCGTCGATCACGAGGATTGGTCTGCGGCGGGAGGGCCACGGGAAGAGACCCAGTACTTC. It encodes CASSFVDHEDWSAAGGPREETQYF. The V call is TRBV27, the J call TRBJ2-5, with 9 bases lining up with TRBD2. Germline V gene sequence: CDR1 MNHEY, CDR2 SMNVEV (reference sequence). The CDR3 extends over 24 amino acids. The V gene end was trimmed by 3 bases and the J gene end by 3 bases; junction bases not matched to a gene: 32.

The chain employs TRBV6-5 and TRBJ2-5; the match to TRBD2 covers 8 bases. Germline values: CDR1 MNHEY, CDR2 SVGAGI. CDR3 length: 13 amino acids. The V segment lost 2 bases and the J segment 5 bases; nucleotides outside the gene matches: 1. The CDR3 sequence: CASSYGGGETQYF. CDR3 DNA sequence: TGTGCCAGCAGTTACGGCGGGGGGGAGACCCAGTACTTC.

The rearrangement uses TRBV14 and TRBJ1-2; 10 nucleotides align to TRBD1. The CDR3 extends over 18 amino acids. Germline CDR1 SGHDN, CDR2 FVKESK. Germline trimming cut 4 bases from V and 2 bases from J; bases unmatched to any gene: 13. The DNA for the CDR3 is TGTGCCAGCAGCCTTCTACCGGGACAGGGGAACTTAAACTATGGCTACACCTTC. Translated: CASSLLPGQGNLNYGYTF.

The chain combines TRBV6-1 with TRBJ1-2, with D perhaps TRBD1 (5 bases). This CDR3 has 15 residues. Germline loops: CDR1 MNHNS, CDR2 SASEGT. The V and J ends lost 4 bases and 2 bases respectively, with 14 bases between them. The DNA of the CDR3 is TGTGCCAGCAGTGCTTCATGGGGGGAGAACTATGGCTACACCTTC. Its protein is CASSASWGENYGYTF.